Below, 31 T cell receptor beta chains from the same sample are listed, as sequenced in a study of cytomegalovirus exposure and HLA in healthy donors. PCR used 60 Vbeta primers and 13 Jbeta primers. Libraries were prepared by immunoSEQ multiplex PCR; TCRdb keeps only in-frame clonotypes and omits some of them. Among 80,000 to 100,000 clones listed, around 72% were seen once. Material for sequencing was PBMCs. The origin of the receptors is a man younger than 35 in good health and CMV-seropositive.

The V call is TRBV6-5, the J call TRBJ2-7; 8 bases are shared with TRBD1. V lost 1 base to trimming and J lost 6 bases; unmatched junction nucleotides: 8. The CDR3 length is 15 residues. Per germline, CDR1 MNHEY and CDR2 SVGAGI. CDR3 DNA: TGTGCCAGCAGTTACTACGGGACAGGCGGAAGCGAGCAGTACTTC. It translates to CASSYYGTGGSEQYF.

The chain has TRBV25-1 and TRBJ1-2, with TRBD1 as a possible D gene (6 bases). CDR3 size: 17 residues. Germline V CDR1 and CDR2: MGHDK, SYGVNS. V lost 1 base, J lost 1 base, and 16 bases lay in between. The CDR3 loop reads CASSELMGDINNYGYTF. The CDR3 DNA reads as TGTGCCAGCAGTGAATTAATGGGGGACATCAATAACTATGGCTACACCTTC.

V is TRBV5-4 and J is TRBJ1-5, with 7 bases aligning to TRBD1. In germline, CDR1 is SGHNT, CDR2 YYREEE (reference sequence). The CDR3 length is 16 residues. Germline trimming cut 4 bases from V and 4 bases from J; bases unmatched to any gene: 11. The CDR3 is CASSHGGTARNQPQHF. In DNA form, the CDR3 reads TGTGCCAGCAGCCATGGAGGGACAGCCAGAAATCAGCCCCAGCATTTT.

This clone was observed a handful of times. The rearrangement uses TRBV27 and TRBJ1-2; D call uncertain. With 5 bases removed from V and 3 bases from J, the gap between germline ends came to 13 bases. The germline V gene has CDR1 MNHEY and CDR2 SMNVEV (reference sequence). The CDR3 extends over 14 amino acids. The CDR3 nucleotides are TGTGCCAGCAGTCCAGGCAGTTGGGACTATGGCTACACCTTC. Amino acids: CASSPGSWDYGYTF.

J is TRBJ2-2 and V is TRBV9; D is perhaps TRBD1 (6 bases). The CDR3 length is 16 residues. Germline V gene data show CDR1 as SGDLS and CDR2 as YYNGEE. Trimming cost V 4 bases and J 5 bases, with 18 bases left between them. The CDR3 protein is CASSTRQVRVTGELFF. In DNA, the CDR3 is TGTGCCAGCAGCACACGACAGGTGCGGGTAACCGGGGAGCTGTTTTTT.

The chain is built from TRBV28 and TRBJ1-1; the match to TRBD1 covers 8 bases. This CDR3 region has 14 residues. The V gene end was trimmed by 4 bases and the J gene end by 3 bases; junction bases not matched to a gene: 4. Germline CDR1 reads MDHEN; CDR2 reads SYDVKM. In DNA form, the CDR3 reads TGTGCCAGCAGTTCCGGACAGGGTCACACTGAAGCTTTCTTT. Protein product: CASSSGQGHTEAFF.

The chain has TRBV30 and TRBJ1-4; tentative D call: TRBD1 (6 bases). The germline CDR1 and CDR2 sequences are GTSNPN and SVGIG (reference sequence). The CDR3 has 14 residues. V dropped 0 bases and J dropped 6 bases, with 11 bases sitting between them. This CDR3 is CAWSVGQNYEKLFF. The CDR3 nucleotides read TGTGCCTGGAGTGTAGGACAGAACTATGAAAAACTGTTTTTT.

The chain couples TRBV10-1 to TRBJ1-1, with 7 bases matching TRBD1. Germline assignment: CDR1 WNHNN and CDR2 SYGVQD (reference sequence). The CDR3 runs to 13 residues. Trimming took 4 bases from V and 10 from J; bases not matched to a gene: 9. CDR3 in DNA: TGCGCCAGCAGTGTACAGGGGAGGCAGGGAGCTTTCTTT. It encodes CASSVQGRQGAFF.

This chain uses TRBV7-6 with TRBJ2-2, with D unclear. Between the trimmed V and J ends, which lost 5 bases and 0 bases, there was a span of 7 bases. In germline, CDR1 is SGHVS, CDR2 FNYEAQ. The CDR3 length is 14 residues. CDR3 nucleotides: TGTGCCAGCAGCCCTACTACGAACACCGGGGAGCTGTTTTTT. Amino acids: CASSPTTNTGELFF.

The V and J genes are TRBV2 and TRBJ2-2; TRBD1 matches 9 bases. CDR3 length equals 15 residues. The germline gives CDR1 SNHLY, CDR2 FYNNEI. Unmatched junction bases numbered 8, after V lost 7 bases and J lost 5 bases. The CDR3 DNA reads as TGTGCCAGCACAAAACAGGGGGCGCGAACCGGGGAGCTGTTTTTT. This codes for CASTKQGARTGELFF.

V usage is TRBV27 and J usage is TRBJ2-2; TRBD1 agrees at 8 bases. The CDR3 is made up of 15 amino acids. The J segment lost 3 bases and the V segment lost 2 bases, leaving 2 bases of the junction unmatched. Germline assignment: CDR1 MNHEY and CDR2 SMNVEV (reference sequence). CDR3: CASSLGQGDTGELFF. The CDR3 nucleotides are TGTGCCAGCAGTTTAGGACAGGGAGACACCGGGGAGCTGTTTTTT.

A word on this clone: It is likely a read error, because the conserved phenylalanine at the end of the CDR3 is missing. The DNA is omitted, as the CDR3 cannot be located on it reliably, and the CDR3 follows TCRdb's listing. This chain uses TRBV21-1 with TRBJ1-1. TRBV21-1 is reported as a pseudogene. The CDR3 has 9 amino acids, counting both end residues. CDR3 amino acids: CASSKDIHS.

Notes on this clone: The junction shows a germline mismatch at one end, possibly a read error. This CDR3 reads CASSLDGNSENTIYF. CDR3 DNA sequence: TGTGCCAGCAGTCTAGACGGGAACTCTGAAAACACCATATATTTT. This chain connects TRBV6-6 to TRBJ1-3, with no clear D. Germline values: CDR1 MNHNY, CDR2 SVGAGI (reference sequence). This CDR3 comprises 15 residues.

The chain joins TRBV25-1 to TRBJ2-1, with TRBD2 matching over 7 bases. The germline CDR1 and CDR2 sequences are MGHDK and SYGVNS. This CDR3 is built from 15 residues. V was pared by 2 bases and J by 4 bases, with 5 bases of the junction left unmatched. In DNA, the CDR3 is TGTGCCAGCAGTGAAGGCCTAGCGGAATACAATGAGCAGTTCTTC. Translated: CASSEGLAEYNEQFF.

In DNA form, the CDR3 reads TGTGCCAGCACCAATGACAGAGTCTATGGCTACACCTTC. The encoded protein is CASTNDRVYGYTF. V usage is TRBV5-6 and J usage is TRBJ1-2; D possibly corresponds to TRBD1 (5 bases). This CDR3 is 13 amino acids long. Per the germline V gene, CDR1 is SGHDT and CDR2 is YYEEEE. V was clipped by 6 bases and J by 4 bases, with 13 bases between them.

The chain links TRBV6-6 to TRBJ1-6; D is undetermined. Germline CDR1 MNHNY, CDR2 SVGAGI (reference sequence). This CDR3 comprises 13 residues. Trimming took 5 bases from V and 8 from J, leaving 10 bases between them. The CDR3 reads CASSPYYDSPLHF. As DNA, the CDR3 is TGTGCCAGCAGTCCATACTACGATTCACCCCTCCACTTT.

This clone was seen just once. This chain connects TRBV7-9 to TRBJ1-3; D not resolved. Looked up from germline, CDR1 is SEHNR and CDR2 is FQNEAQ (reference sequence). This CDR3 comprises 13 residues. The V end was cut by 2 bases, the J end by 3 bases, with 5 bases between. The chain's CDR3 is CASSLSSGNTIYF. The DNA for the CDR3 is TGTGCCAGCAGCTTATCTAGTGGAAACACCATATATTTT.

This CDR3 reads CASSEYRNEQFF. The CDR3 coding sequence is TGTGCCAGCAGTGAATATAGAAATGAGCAGTTCTTC. The V call is TRBV6-1, the J call TRBJ2-1, with D unresolved. Trimming stripped 2 bases from V and 7 bases from J, with 6 bases between. Germline CDR1 and CDR2: MNHNS and SASEGT. CDR3 length: 12 residues.

The V call is TRBV7-8, the J call TRBJ1-1; D not certain. V lost 3 bases and J 0 bases, leaving 8 bases between the germline ends. Per the germline V gene, CDR1 is SGHVS and CDR2 is FQNEAQ. The CDR3 is 14 residues long. For the CDR3, the DNA is TGTGCCAGCAGCTTGGGCAGTATGAACACTGAAGCTTTCTTT. Protein: CASSLGSMNTEAFF.

The chain uses TRBV5-1 and TRBJ2-3; 9 nucleotides agree with TRBD1. This CDR3 is 16 amino acids long. Germline V CDR1 and CDR2: SGHRS, YFSETQ. Trimming cost V 1 base and J 3 bases; bases outside gene matches: 6. In nucleotides, the CDR3 is TGCGCCAGCAGCTTGTTTTCCGGGACAGGGACAGATACGCAGTATTTT. This codes for CASSLFSGTGTDTQYF.

The genes are TRBV7-2 and TRBJ1-1; tentatively, D is TRBD1 (6 bases). The CDR3 contains 15 residues. Germline V gives CDR1 SGHTA, CDR2 FQGNSA. V lost 3 bases and J 0 bases, leaving 11 bases between the germline ends. The DNA for the CDR3 is TGTGCCAGCAGCTTCGGGGGGCGCCTGAACACTGAAGCTTTCTTT. Amino acid sequence: CASSFGGRLNTEAFF.

The chain uses TRBV27 and TRBJ1-6; D unresolved. The length of the CDR3 is 18 residues. From germline, CDR1 is MNHEY and CDR2 SMNVEV (reference sequence). V was clipped by 5 bases and J by 9 bases, with 26 bases between them. DNA for the CDR3: TGTGCCAGCAGTCCCCGAATGGCTGGAGCCATTAATTCTTCACCCCTCCACTTT. It codes for CASSPRMAGAINSSPLHF.

The gene calls are TRBV2 and TRBJ1-1, with D maybe TRBD1 (6 bases). Trimming cost V 6 bases and J 1 base, with 12 bases left between them. The germline V gene encodes CDR1 SNHLY and CDR2 FYNNEI. The CDR3 consists of 14 residues. The CDR3 loop reads CASRGGQRNTEAFF. The CDR3 coding sequence is TGTGCCAGCAGGGGTGGACAGAGGAACACTGAAGCTTTCTTT.

This chain connects TRBV28 to TRBJ2-5; 9 positions match TRBD1. The J segment lost 4 bases and the V segment lost 6 bases, leaving 18 bases of the junction unmatched. The CDR3 spans 18 residues. The germline gives CDR1 MDHEN, CDR2 SYDVKM. DNA for the CDR3: TGTGCCAGCAGCCCTCAGCCCGGGACAGGGAGGTGGCGAGAGACCCAGTACTTC. Its translation is CASSPQPGTGRWRETQYF.

The chain couples TRBV28 to TRBJ2-7; 7 nucleotides agree with TRBD1. V lost 8 bases, J lost 1 base, and 5 bases stayed unmatched. The CDR3 is made up of 13 amino acids. Germline V gene sequence: CDR1 MDHEN, CDR2 SYDVKM. The chain's CDR3 is CASLDRDSYEQYF. The CDR3 nucleotides read TGTGCCAGCCTCGACAGGGATTCCTACGAGCAGTACTTC.

This chain uses TRBV30 with TRBJ1-1; D not resolved. Trimming removed 5 bases at V and 10 bases at J, with 17 bases between. The length of the CDR3 is 12 residues. The V gene's germline CDR1 is GTSNPN and CDR2 SVGIG (reference sequence). The CDR3 bases are TGTGCCTGGGGGGAGGGCCCAGGAAGAGCTTTCTTT. Protein sequence: CAWGEGPGRAFF.

The genes are TRBV21-1 and TRBJ1-3; TRBD1 was called by the table and not checked on the DNA. TRBV21-1 is given as a pseudogene. The CDR3 consists of 14 residues. Written as DNA, the CDR3 is TGTGCCAGCATAGTACGACAGTCTGGAAACACCATATATTTT. The encoded protein is CASIVRQSGNTIYF.

The gene calls are TRBV19 and TRBJ2-7; TRBD1 might be the D (5 bases). Trimming cost V 4 bases and J 6 bases, with 10 bases left between them. CDR3 size: 12 residues. Germline CDR1 and CDR2: LNHDA and SQIVND (reference sequence). CDR3 sequence (DNA): TGTGCCAGTAGTACCTACAGGTGCGAGCAGTACTTC. This codes for CASSTYRCEQYF.

V usage is TRBV6-6 and J usage is TRBJ1-6, with D perhaps matching TRBD1 (5 bases). Trimming took off 6 bases at V and 8 bases at J, with 11 bases between the two ends. CDR3 length: 13 residues. CDR1 is MNHNY and CDR2 is SVGAGI in the germline V gene (reference sequence). The CDR3 loop is CASRTVWDSPLHF. DNA of the CDR3: TGTGCCAGCAGGACAGTGTGGGATTCACCCCTCCACTTT.

The chain employs TRBV7-9 and TRBJ1-6; TRBD1 matches at 7 bases. Trimming at V came to 1 base and at J to 3 bases, leaving 3 bases not matched to a gene. The CDR3 contains 16 residues. Germline CDR1 SEHNR, CDR2 FQNEAQ (reference sequence). The CDR3 sequence is CASSLGGTVYNSPLHF. DNA of the CDR3: TGTGCCAGCAGCTTAGGCGGGACAGTCTATAATTCACCCCTCCACTTT.

The rearrangement joins TRBV25-1 to TRBJ2-5, with TRBD1 matching over 7 bases. Per the germline V gene, CDR1 is MGHDK and CDR2 is SYGVNS. The CDR3 is 14 residues long. Trimming took 3 bases from V and 5 from J; bases not matched to a gene: 6. In DNA form, the CDR3 reads TGTGCCAGCAGTGATGAAGGGGGCGTTGAGACCCAGTACTTC. This sequence encodes CASSDEGGVETQYF.